This passage covers 6 T cell receptor beta chains from one sample sequenced in a study of blood T cell repertoires in COVID-19 (dated by TCRdb to about 2020). Libraries came from the immunoSEQ multiplex PCR assay. As stored in TCRdb, this immuneACCESS dataset retains in-frame rearrangements with V and J assigned. A fraction of the clones does not appear; measured against another copy, unresolved V genes explain less than half of the discrepancy, and the remainder lacks a known reason. The sample table shows about 480,000 clones, and approximately 90% are seen once. Together, the top ten hold over 1.5% of the sample. The sequencing sample was made of PBMCs or T cells enriched from blood (not recorded which). The receptors were gathered from a woman in her 40s who had recovered from COVID-19.

On this clone: Additional DNA sequences in this sample encode the identical CDR3. The chain employs TRBV11-3 and TRBJ1-1; D gene unclear. This CDR3 is built from 14 residues. From germline, CDR1 is SGHNT and CDR2 YENEEA. Trimming cost V 0 bases and J 1 base, with 6 bases left between them. The CDR3 DNA reads as TGTGCCAGCAGCTTAGATCCAGGGAACACTGAAGCTTTCTTT. This codes for CASSLDPGNTEAFF.

This CDR3 reads CAISESEGFGFTDTQYF. CDR3 nucleotide sequence: TGTGCCATCAGTGAGTCCGAGGGATTCGGATTCACAGATACGCAGTATTTT. This chain connects TRBV10-3 to TRBJ2-3, with TRBD2 as a possible D gene (5 bases). The length of the CDR3 is 17 residues. The germline V gene encodes CDR1 ENHRY and CDR2 SYGVKD. The germline V and J ends were trimmed by 0 bases and 2 bases, with 15 bases remaining between them.

The chain combines TRBV28 with TRBJ1-1; 12 bases agree with TRBD1. V was clipped by 4 bases and J by 5 bases; unmatched bases: 5. CDR3 length: 15 amino acids. The germline V gene has CDR1 MDHEN and CDR2 SYDVKM. As DNA, the CDR3 is TGTGCCAGCAGTTCCGGGACAGGGGGCGGTACTGAAGCTTTCTTT. Translating it yields CASSSGTGGGTEAFF.

The chain carries TRBV9 and TRBJ1-1; D perhaps matches TRBD1 (6 bases). The CDR3 totals 15 residues. V lost 1 base and J lost 1, with 11 bases in between. Germline CDR1 is SGDLS and CDR2 is YYNGEE. CDR3: CASSVSDRSNTEAFF. The CDR3 bases are TGTGCCAGCAGCGTAAGTGACAGGTCGAACACTGAAGCTTTCTTT. The whole variable domain, remainder taken from reference TRBV9 and TRBJ1-1, is DSGVTQTPKHLITATGQRVTLRCSPRSGDLSVYWYQQSLDQGLQFLIQYYNGEERAKGNILERFSAQQFPDLHSELNLSSLELGDSALYFCASSVSDRSNTEAFFGQGTRLTVV.

The chain is built from TRBV2 and TRBJ2-7, with D possibly being TRBD1 (5 bases). Germline values: CDR1 SNHLY, CDR2 FYNNEI. This CDR3 has 14 amino acids. The V gene lost 3 bases and the J gene lost 4 bases, with 13 bases spanning the gap. CDR3 region: CASSEGRVWYEQYF. DNA of the CDR3: TGTGCCAGCAGTGAGGGCAGGGTGTGGTACGAGCAGTACTTC.

This chain joins TRBV9 and TRBJ1-4; 8 nucleotides align to TRBD1. The V segment lost 4 bases and the J segment 0 bases; nucleotides outside the gene matches: 2. Germline assignment: CDR1 SGDLS and CDR2 YYNGEE. The CDR3 has 15 residues. The CDR3 DNA is TGTGCCAGCAGCCTGACAGGGGCAACTAATGAAAAACTGTTTTTT. This translates into CASSLTGATNEKLFF.